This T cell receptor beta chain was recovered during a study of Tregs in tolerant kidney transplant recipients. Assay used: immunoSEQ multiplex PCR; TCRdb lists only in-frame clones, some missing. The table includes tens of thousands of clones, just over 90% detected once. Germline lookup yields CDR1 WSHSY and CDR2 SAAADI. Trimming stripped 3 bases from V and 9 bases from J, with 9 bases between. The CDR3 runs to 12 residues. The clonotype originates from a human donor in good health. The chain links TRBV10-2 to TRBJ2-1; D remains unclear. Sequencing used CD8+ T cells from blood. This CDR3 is CASSDGWGEQFF. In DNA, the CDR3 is TGCGCCAGCAGTGACGGGTGGGGTGAGCAGTTCTTC.